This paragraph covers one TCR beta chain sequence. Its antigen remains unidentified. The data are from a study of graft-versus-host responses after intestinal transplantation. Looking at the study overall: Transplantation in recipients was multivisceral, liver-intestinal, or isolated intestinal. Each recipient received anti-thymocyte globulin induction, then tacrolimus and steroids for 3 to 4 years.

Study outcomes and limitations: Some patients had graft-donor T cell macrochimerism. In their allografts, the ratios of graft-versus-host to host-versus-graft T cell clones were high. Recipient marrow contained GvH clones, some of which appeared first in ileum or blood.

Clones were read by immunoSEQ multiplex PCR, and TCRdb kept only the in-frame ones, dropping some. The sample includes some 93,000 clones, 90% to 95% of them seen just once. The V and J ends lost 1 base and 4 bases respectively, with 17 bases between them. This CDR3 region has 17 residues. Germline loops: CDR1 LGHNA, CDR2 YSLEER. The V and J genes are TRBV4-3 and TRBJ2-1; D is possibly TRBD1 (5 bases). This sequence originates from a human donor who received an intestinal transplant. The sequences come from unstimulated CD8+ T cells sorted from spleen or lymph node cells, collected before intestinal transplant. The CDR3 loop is CASSQARTGDSYNEQFF. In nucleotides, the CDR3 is TGCGCCAGCAGCCAAGCTAGAACAGGTGACTCATACAATGAGCAGTTCTTC.